The source of this T cell receptor beta chain is a study of PD-1 blockade in classical Hodgkin lymphoma (dated by TCRdb to about 2020). Regarding the research as a whole: Nivolumab dosing was 3 mg/kg intravenously every 2 weeks, continuing until either disease progression or unacceptable toxicity. To define a peripheral blood immune signature of response to PD-1 blockade in classical Hodgkin lymphoma, the study combined TCR beta sequencing with CyTOF.

General study outcomes and caveats: A significant rise by C4D1 was seen in CD4+ but not CD8+ TCR diversity (p=0.0027 vs p=0.16), with the rise being most apparent in complete responders (p=0.02). The study covered only a single clinical trial cohort, and the causes of the repertoire differences, possibly disease activity or prior therapy, were still not defined. Patients starting nivolumab less than 1 year after ASCT had lower diversity and were excluded from later analyses to avoid confounding by immune reconstitution. Baseline TCR diversity was reported to be lower in newly diagnosed patients than in healthy donors, and even lower in relapsed/refractory patients. Baseline diversity similar to that of newly diagnosed patients was observed in trial patients achieving complete response, whereas significantly lower diversity was observed in partial responders and progressors.

Genomic DNA was extracted with the Qiagen DNeasy kit from unsorted PBMCs and from negatively selected CD4+ and CD8+ fractions. TCR beta CDR3 regions were amplified by immunoSEQ multiplex PCR using primers annealing to V and J segments. A synthetic immune receptor repertoire was used to minimize amplification bias, and any residual bias was removed computationally once sequencing was done. Turning to the authors' computational methods: Custom Python scripts were used to quantify repertoire diversity as the Shannon entropy index. Unsorted, CD4+ and CD8+ repertoires were analyzed separately, except in combined analyses where CD4+ and CD8+ sequences were merged in silico. A clone counted as expanded when the clone's frequency after treatment rose at least 2-fold relative to C1D1, and clones undetected at baseline were given a pseudocount of 0.5. Singleton clones were defined as clones with 0 or 1 copy at C1D1, and non-singleton clones were defined as clones with 2 or more copies. By matching protein sequences in sorted samples from the same patient, clones expanded in unsorted samples were annotated as CD4+, CD8+ or unknown. Wilcoxon tests on paired samples were used to test diversity changes from C1D1 to C4D1. TCRdb carries this immuneACCESS record with in-frame sequences only. Its versions omit some clonotypes, under half of them owing to an unresolved V gene in the studies checked, with the rest unexplained. V, J and clone size were drawn from that table, and D and trimming were deduced from the DNA. The sample records tens of thousands of clones, about 83% of which are singletons. About 2.4% of the sample is held by the ten biggest clonotypes.

The intended sense of this specimen's time point label: cycle 1 day 1 (C1D1), immediately before nivolumab initiation. All trial patients had relapsed after autologous stem cell transplantation, with cohorts A, B and C differing in prior brentuximab vedotin exposure. Using a Miltenyi CD4+ T cell isolation kit, CD4+ T cells were purified from thawed PBMCs through magnetic negative selection. The trial cohort included 55 to 65 patients with relapsed/refractory classical Hodgkin lymphoma, and each patient had a best overall response of complete response, partial response or progressive disease. Single-agent nivolumab was administered to trial patients in the multi-cohort phase II CheckMate 205 trial. Best overall response was determined by an independent review committee according to the 2007 International Working Group response criteria. Trial PBMCs were collected immediately before nivolumab initiation (C1D1) and during therapy at cycle 2 day 1 and cycle 4 day 1. Peripheral blood was collected in 8 mL Vacutainer Cell Preparation Tubes, from which PBMCs were isolated by centrifugation and then cryopreserved. Purified CD4+ and CD8+ fractions were prepared only for cases with an additional available PBMC sample. Magnetically labelled cells were removed on LS columns in a quadroMACS separator, and the flow-through was collected as the purified fraction.

CDR1 SGHTA and CDR2 FQGNSA are derived from the germline V gene. The CDR3, cysteine through phenylalanine, is 14 amino acids long. CDR3 DNA only is kept here, 42 bases in frame from base 1. Between the V and J ends, shortened by 1 base and 0 bases respectively, the junction contains 5 bases. A remark on this clone: The antigen it recognizes is unknown. The record has no base qualities; no much larger clone is one base away.

The chain was built from TRBV7-2 and TRBJ2-3, with an unclear D gene assignment. This TCR derives from a human donor with classical Hodgkin lymphoma. The sample in question was CD4+ T cells from blood, obtained at baseline. The CDR3 reads as follows: CASSLGHSTDTQYF. The DNA sequence follows: TGTGCCAGCAGCTTAGGGCATAGCACAGATACGCAGTATTTT.